These 6 T cell receptor beta chains originate from one sample sequenced in a study of response to subunit inactivated influenza vaccine. Each CDR3 protein is one row after TCRdb ran MiXCR on the RT-PCR reads. The table includes some 600,000 distinct CDR3 sequences, 14% detected once. The sequenced sample was PBMCs from blood, obtained approximately 15 days before vaccination. The source of these receptors is a man aged 50-59 years who received an inactivated influenza vaccine.

The chain has TRBV29-1 and TRBJ2-2; possibly TRBD1 for D (6 bases). This CDR3 region has 14 residues. V was trimmed by 7 bases and J by 4 bases, leaving 16 bases between them. Germline loops: CDR1 SQVTM, CDR2 ANQGSEA. In nucleotides, the CDR3 is TGCAGCGCCATGATTCTACAGGGCACCGGGGAGCTGTTTTTT. The encoded protein is CSAMILQGTGELFF.

This clonotype was seen a handful of times. This chain uses TRBV28 with TRBJ1-1; TRBD1 might be the D (5 bases). The CDR3 totals 13 residues. Trimming stripped 4 bases from V and 0 bases from J, with 6 bases between. Germline CDR1 reads MDHEN; CDR2 reads SYDVKM. The CDR3 here is CASSYRLNTEAFF. DNA for the CDR3: TGTGCCAGCAGTTACAGGTTGAACACTGAAGCTTTCTTT.

The gene calls are TRBV2 and TRBJ2-2; D is unclear. V lost 1 base to trimming and J lost 4 bases, with 7 bases between them. The CDR3 covers 14 residues. Germline assignment: CDR1 SNHLY and CDR2 FYNNEI. The CDR3 DNA follows: TGTGCCAGCAGTGAAGGGACCGGCACCGGGGAGCTGTTTTTT. Amino acid sequence: CASSEGTGTGELFF.

This clonotype was counted between two and nine times. The chain links TRBV6-2 or TRBV6-3 to TRBJ2-7; D possibly corresponds to TRBD1 (5 bases). Per germline, CDR1 MNHEY and CDR2 SVGEGT. The V and J ends lost 7 bases and 3 bases respectively, with 10 bases between them. The CDR3 loop spans 12 amino acids. The CDR3 DNA reads TGTGCCAGCACCCCTCAGGGCTACGAGCAGTACTTC. It yields the protein CASTPQGYEQYF.

CDR3 in DNA: TGCTCCTCACGGGTCAATCAGCCCCAGCATTTT. It translates to CSSRVNQPQHF. This chain joins TRBV4-3 and TRBJ1-5; D gene uncertain. The germline V gene has CDR1 LGHNA and CDR2 YSLEER. The CDR3 loop spans 11 amino acids.

V gene TRBV20-1 combines with J gene TRBJ2-2, with 7 bases identical to TRBD1. Germline trimming cut 3 bases from V and 3 bases from J; bases unmatched to any gene: 7. The germline V gene encodes CDR1 DFQATT and CDR2 SNEGSKA (reference sequence). The CDR3 is 15 amino acids. CDR3 nucleotide sequence: TGCAGTGCTAGGCCCCGGGACAGATACACCGGGGAGCTGTTTTTT. Protein: CSARPRDRYTGELFF.